This TCR beta chain was captured by sequencing in a study of cytomegalovirus exposure and HLA in healthy donors. Study in general: A later analysis reported the same platform for the 100 to 150 validation repertoires and the roughly 670 first-cohort repertoires. Study outcomes and limitations: As confirmed in vitro, a few CMV-associated chains were specific for CMV antigens. Rare TCR sequences predominated, though certain public TCRs were found in many donors.

Germline CDR1 is MNHEY and CDR2 is SMNVEV (reference sequence). V shed 2 bases and J shed 6 bases, with 10 bases lying between them. CDR3 length: 13 amino acids. Details on this clone: The antigen is unknown.

Generated by immunoSEQ multiplex PCR, the TCRdb table keeps only in-frame clones and is missing some. Among approximately 200,000 clones listed, 88% were seen once. Sequences were obtained from PBMCs. The TCR originated in a woman aged 18 to 35 in good health and CMV-seronegative. The V call is TRBV27, the J call TRBJ1-1; tentatively, D is TRBD1 (6 bases). The CDR3 here is CASSLQQGAEAFF. In nucleotides, the CDR3 is TGTGCCAGCAGTTTACAACAGGGAGCTGAAGCTTTCTTT.